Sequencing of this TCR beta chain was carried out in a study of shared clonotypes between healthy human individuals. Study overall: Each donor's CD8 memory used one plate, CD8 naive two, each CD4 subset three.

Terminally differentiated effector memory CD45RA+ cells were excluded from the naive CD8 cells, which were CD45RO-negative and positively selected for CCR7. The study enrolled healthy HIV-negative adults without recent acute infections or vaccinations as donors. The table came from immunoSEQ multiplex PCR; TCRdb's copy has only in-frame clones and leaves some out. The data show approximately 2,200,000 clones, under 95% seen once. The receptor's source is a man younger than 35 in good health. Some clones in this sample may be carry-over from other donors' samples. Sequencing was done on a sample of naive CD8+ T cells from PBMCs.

The CDR3 sequence: CASRDGLAALSSYNEQFF. CDR3 coding DNA: TGTGCCAGCAGGGACGGACTAGCGGCCTTAAGCTCCTACAATGAGCAGTTCTTC. The V call is TRBV2, the J call TRBJ2-1; the match to TRBD2 covers 10 bases. The CDR3 sequence is 18 residues long. CDR1 is SNHLY, CDR2 FYNNEI, per germline. Trimming cost V 6 bases and J 0 bases; bases outside gene matches: 11.